The 4 T cell receptor beta chains given below trace back to one sample, sequenced in a study of blood T cell repertoires in COVID-19. Measured with immunoSEQ multiplex PCR; TCRdb has only the in-frame clones, and not every one. In the table there are about 74,000 clones, 80% to 90% of which are singletons. The material sequenced was peripheral blood. The receptors derive from a woman older than 75 with acute or convalescent COVID-19.

The genes are TRBV7-9 and TRBJ1-1, with D possibly being TRBD1 (5 bases). V was pared by 5 bases and J by 1 base, with 14 bases between. This CDR3 comprises 15 residues. Germline V gene data show CDR1 as SEHNR and CDR2 as FQNEAQ (reference sequence). The CDR3 coding sequence is TGTGCCAGCAGCCACAGGCCCGTCGCGAACACTGAAGCTTTCTTT. It is translated as CASSHRPVANTEAFF.

The genes are TRBV30 and TRBJ1-5; D is unresolved. V was clipped by 1 base and J by 4 bases, with 8 bases between them. Per the germline V gene, CDR1 is GTSNPN and CDR2 is SVGIG (reference sequence). There are 13 residues in the CDR3. This chain's CDR3 is CAWSEAGNQPQHF. As DNA, the CDR3 is TGTGCCTGGAGTGAGGCAGGAAATCAGCCCCAGCATTTT. Full variable domain (rest looked up from reference TRBV30 and TRBJ1-5): SQTIHQWPATLVQPVGSPLSLECTVEGTSNPNLYWYRQAAGRGLQLLFYSVGIGQISSEVPQNLSASRPQDRQFILSSKKLLLSDSGFYLCAWSEAGNQPQHFGDGTRLSIL.

The V call is TRBV19, the J call TRBJ2-1, with TRBD2 matching 8 bases. Germline V CDR1 and CDR2: LNHDA, SQIVND (reference sequence). The junction had 8 bases not matched to a gene; V was cut back by 0 bases and J by 4 bases. This CDR3 is 17 amino acids long. CDR3 bases: TGTGCCAGTAGTATAGATAAAGGGCTAGCGGGTTACAATGAGCAGTTCTTC. It specifies CASSIDKGLAGYNEQFF.

The rearrangement links TRBV30 to TRBJ1-3, with D maybe TRBD1 (5 bases). Per germline, CDR1 GTSNPN and CDR2 SVGIG (reference sequence). Between the trimmed V and J ends, which lost 4 bases and 2 bases, there was a span of 15 bases. This CDR3 is 15 amino acids long. The CDR3 bases are TGTGCCTGGACCATCACTGGGGGGACTGGAAACACCATATATTTT. Translating it yields CAWTITGGTGNTIYF.